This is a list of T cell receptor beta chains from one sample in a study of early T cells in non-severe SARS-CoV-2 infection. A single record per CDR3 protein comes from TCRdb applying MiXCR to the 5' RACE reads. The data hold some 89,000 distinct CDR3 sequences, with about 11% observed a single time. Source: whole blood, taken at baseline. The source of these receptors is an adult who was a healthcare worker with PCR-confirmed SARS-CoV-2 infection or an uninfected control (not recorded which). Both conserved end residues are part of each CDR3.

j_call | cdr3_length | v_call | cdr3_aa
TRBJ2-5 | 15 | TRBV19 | CASSTTSGRSETQYF
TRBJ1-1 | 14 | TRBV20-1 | CSARDRTGYTEAFF
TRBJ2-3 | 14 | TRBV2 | CASSGRVLTDTQYF
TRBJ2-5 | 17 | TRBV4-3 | CASSQGGSTGIGETQYF
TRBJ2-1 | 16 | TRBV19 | CASRSLAGGVYNEQFF
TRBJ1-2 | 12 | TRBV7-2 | CASSSLNYGYTF
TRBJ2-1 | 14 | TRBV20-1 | CSASMLDRYNEQFF
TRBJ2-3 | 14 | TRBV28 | CASSSDRYTDTQYF
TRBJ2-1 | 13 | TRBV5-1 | CASRKGLDNEQFF
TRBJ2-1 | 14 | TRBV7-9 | CASSGTSGHNEQFF
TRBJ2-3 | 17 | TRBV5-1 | CASSLEGGQGSGDTQYF
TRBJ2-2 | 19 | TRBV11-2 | CASSLGLGTQGRNTGELFF
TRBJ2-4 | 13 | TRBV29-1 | CSVEGIPENIQYF
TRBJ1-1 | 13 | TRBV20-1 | CSASVGFYTEAFF
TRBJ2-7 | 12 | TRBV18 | CASSASSYEQYF
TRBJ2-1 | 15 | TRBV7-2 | CASSSMTGKDNEQFF
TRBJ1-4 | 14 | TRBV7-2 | CASSPHGANEKLFF
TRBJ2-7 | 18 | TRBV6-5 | CASSYSTGLAGVRGEQYF
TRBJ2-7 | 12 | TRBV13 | CASSFGQYEQYF
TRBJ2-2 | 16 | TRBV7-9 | CASSLLPGGNTGELFF
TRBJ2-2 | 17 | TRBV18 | CASSPPGTGGGTGELFF
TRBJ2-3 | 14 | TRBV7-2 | CASSFGGGTDTQYF
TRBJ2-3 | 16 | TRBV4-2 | CASSQETSGGTDTQYF
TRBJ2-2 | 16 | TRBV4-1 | CASSTRRPPNTGELFF
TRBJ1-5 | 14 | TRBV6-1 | CATSGTGRHQPQHF
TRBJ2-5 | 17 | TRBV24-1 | CATSDPPRQDYQETQYF
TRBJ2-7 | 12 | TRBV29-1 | CSAMIQGYEQYF
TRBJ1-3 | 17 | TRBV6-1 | CASSEDLGRSSGNTIYF
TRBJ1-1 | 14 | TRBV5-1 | CASSPRGRNTEAFF
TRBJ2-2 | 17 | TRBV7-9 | CASSRSGSGRYTGELFF
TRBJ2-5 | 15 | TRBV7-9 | CASSPGDRDEETQYF
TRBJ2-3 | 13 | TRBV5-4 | CASSLASAGTQYF